This T cell receptor (beta chain) originates from a study of blood T cell repertoires in COVID-19. Study-level background: Collection of acute and convalescent COVID-19 samples took place in the United States, Italy and Spain. Sources were T cells, B-cell-depleted T cells, or PBMCs; the material itself was cDNA or gDNA.

In the authors' workflow: Amplification of reference gene primers provided the estimated nucleated cell counts. TCRdb keeps only in-frame clones here, not all; method: immunoSEQ multiplex PCR. V, J and clone size were drawn from that table, and D and trimming were deduced from the DNA. This sample has some 450,000 clones, with 88% found just once. The receptor's source is a woman in her forties or fifties with COVID-19, enrolled during active disease. Sequences were obtained from peripheral blood.

The CDR3: CASSEGTSGGYEQYF. DNA for the CDR3: TGTGCCAGCAGTGAAGGGACTAGCGGGGGCTACGAGCAGTACTTC. J is TRBJ2-7 and V is TRBV27; 14 bases are a match to TRBD2. Trimming at V came to 5 bases and at J to 3 bases, leaving 3 bases not matched to a gene. Germline assignment: CDR1 MNHEY and CDR2 SMNVEV (reference sequence). This CDR3 region has 15 residues.